This TCR gamma chain stems from a study of intestinal T cells in coeliac disease. TRG repertoires were amplified with LymphoTrack primers from 150 to 250 ng of biopsy DNA. TCRdb called clones anew from the multiplex PCR reads with CATT. The data contain a few hundred gamma-chain clones, 51% of them singletons. Per germline, CDR1 GITISATS and CDR2 ISYDGTV (reference sequence). This CDR3 region has 13 residues. This clone was detected only a few times. Possible read error: a much larger clone is one base away. This CDR3 is also generated by other DNA sequences in the sample. Each case's genomic DNA was extracted from ten roughly 4.5-µm formalin-fixed paraffin-embedded scrolls.

Specimen: a duodenal biopsy. V gene TRGV9 combines with J gene TRGJ1 or TRGJ2. This TCR came from a human donor who served as a control with a normal duodenal biopsy, not a healthy volunteer. The DNA of the CDR3 is TGTGCCTTGTGGGAGGCCATTTATTACAAGAAACTCTTT. Translating it yields CALWEAIYYKKLF.